This T cell receptor beta chain was obtained from a study of blood T cell repertoires in COVID-19. Sequenced by immunoSEQ multiplex PCR; TCRdb stores in-frame clones only, minus some. The table has 150,000 to 200,000 clones, roughly 70% seen once; the top ten hold around 3%. Germline-derived CDR1 and CDR2 are SGDLS and YYNGEE. The CDR3 length is 17 residues. The V segment lost 3 bases and the J segment 7 bases; nucleotides outside the gene matches: 14. The genes are TRBV9 and TRBJ2-1; 9 bases are shared with TRBD2. The sequencing sample was made of peripheral blood. This TCR was recovered from a woman aged 80 or older with acute or convalescent COVID-19. CDR3 sequence reads: CASSGDPLAGISNEQFF. CDR3 DNA sequence: TGTGCCAGCAGCGGCGACCCCCTAGCGGGAATTTCAAATGAGCAGTTCTTC.